Listed below are T cell receptor beta chains from one sample, sequenced in a study of T cells after yellow fever vaccination. Each CDR3 protein is one row after TCRdb ran MiXCR on the 5' RACE reads. Found here are about 260,000 distinct CDR3 sequences, 3.6% of them singletons; the top ten hold about 20%. The starting material was PBMCs, obtained 15 days after the yellow fever booster vaccination. Receptors originate from a man between 18 and 29 years old who received the YFV17D yellow fever vaccine. Both conserved end residues are part of each CDR3. A D gene is named only where the DNA matches it firmly. Part of the rows lack a size; the others show once, few, many or a class for expanded clones.

clone_size,v_call,j_call,d_call,cdr3_aa,cdr3_nt
many,TRBV5-1,TRBJ2-5,.,CASSLTVQETQYF,TGCGCCAGCAGCTTAACAGTACAAGAGACCCAGTACTTC
.,TRBV9,TRBJ2-7,TRBD2,CASSVGGLAGTEQYF,TGTGCCAGCAGCGTAGGAGGACTAGCGGGGACCGAGCAGTACTTC
many,TRBV6-5,TRBJ2-2,.,CASRQASTGELFF,TGTGCCAGCCGACAGGCCTCCACCGGGGAGCTGTTTTTT
many,TRBV7-6,TRBJ2-3,TRBD2,CASTVRAGSTDTQYF,TGTGCCAGCACAGTCAGAGCGGGGAGCACAGATACGCAGTATTTT
few,TRBV30,TRBJ2-7,TRBD2,CAWSGGGSGYEQYF,TGTGCCTGGAGTGGGGGGGGGTCCGGGTACGAGCAGTACTTC
many,TRBV6-6,TRBJ2-3,.,CASKGRAMADTQYF,TGTGCCAGCAAAGGACGGGCAATGGCAGATACGCAGTATTTT
many,TRBV9,TRBJ2-3,.,CASSVSPTKDTQYF,TGTGCCAGCAGCGTTTCACCGACAAAAGATACGCAGTATTTT
many,TRBV5-1,TRBJ1-1,.,CASNPRGEGVNTEAFF,TGCGCCAGCAACCCGCGCGGCGAGGGTGTGAACACTGAAGCTTTCTTT
.,TRBV29-1,TRBJ2-3,.,CSVERFDTDTQYF,TGCAGCGTTGAAAGGTTTGACACAGATACGCAGTATTTT
many,TRBV20-1,TRBJ1-5,.,CSARARELQPQHF,TGCAGTGCTAGAGCAAGGGAGCTGCAGCCCCAGCATTTT
.,TRBV5-4,TRBJ1-6,TRBD1,CASSLAGTASPLHF,TGTGCCAGCAGCTTGGCCGGGACAGCTTCACCCCTCCACTTT
many,TRBV11-2,TRBJ1-4,.,CASSLAGGEKLFF,TGTGCCAGCAGCTTAGCGGGAGGAGAAAAACTGTTTTTT
many,TRBV6-2/TRBV6-3,TRBJ2-1,.,CASSLDFGGDEQFF,TGTGCCAGCAGTTTAGACTTCGGCGGCGATGAGCAGTTCTTC
many,TRBV27,TRBJ1-2,.,CASSLLGQGDGYTF,TGTGCCAGCAGTTTATTAGGTCAGGGAGATGGCTACACCTTC
many,TRBV5-1,TRBJ1-2,.,CASSLDERVYGYTF,TGCGCCAGCAGCTTGGACGAGAGGGTCTATGGCTACACCTTC
many,TRBV18,TRBJ1-4,TRBD1,CASSGSQGFDEKLFF,TGTGCCAGCTCGGGGTCACAGGGGTTTGACGAAAAACTGTTTTTT
.,TRBV6-4,TRBJ1-1,TRBD1,CASSESTGTGGGRAFF,TGTGCCAGCAGTGAGAGCACCGGGACAGGGGGCGGGAGAGCTTTCTTT
many,TRBV29-1,TRBJ1-1,TRBD1,CSVEDRGQGARYTEAFF,TGCAGCGTTGAAGATCGGGGGCAGGGGGCGCGGTACACTGAAGCTTTCTTT
many,TRBV14,TRBJ2-2,.,CASSQGISYTGELFF,TGTGCCAGCAGCCAAGGGATCAGCTACACCGGGGAGCTGTTTTTT
many,TRBV12-3/TRBV12-4,TRBJ1-2,.,CASSRRAGYTF,TGTGCCAGCTCCCGGCGGGCTGGCTACACCTTC
many,TRBV3-1,TRBJ2-2,.,CASSTMAGELFF,TGTGCCAGCAGTACAATGGCCGGGGAGCTGTTTTTT
many,TRBV7-2,TRBJ1-5,.,CASGPPPQHF,TGTGCCAGTGGGCCTCCTCCCCAGCATTTT
many,TRBV12-3/TRBV12-4,TRBJ1-5,.,CATRGRYSNQPQHF,TGTGCCACCCGGGGGCGGTATAGCAATCAGCCCCAGCATTTT
many,TRBV12-3/TRBV12-4,TRBJ1-1,.,CASSNTRNTEAFF,TGTGCCAGCAGCAATACAAGAAACACTGAAGCTTTCTTT
many,TRBV10-3,TRBJ1-2,TRBD1,CAISESPGTGVTGYTF,TGTGCCATCAGTGAGTCTCCCGGGACAGGGGTTACTGGCTACACCTTC
few,TRBV6-1,TRBJ2-6,.,CASSLSGSGANVLTF,TGTGCCAGCAGCCTGTCGGGTTCTGGGGCCAACGTCCTGACTTTC
many,TRBV11-2,TRBJ2-1,TRBD2,CASNALAHNEQFF,TGTGCCAGCAACGCACTAGCGCACAATGAGCAGTTCTTC
many,TRBV5-1,TRBJ2-5,TRBD2,CASSSRTSGPQETQYF,TGCGCCAGCAGCTCCCGGACTAGCGGGCCCCAAGAGACCCAGTACTTC
many,TRBV9,TRBJ2-1,.,CASSWGYNEQFF,TGTGCCAGCAGCTGGGGGTACAATGAGCAGTTCTTC
many,TRBV6-2/TRBV6-3,TRBJ1-2,TRBD1,CASSYPGQRYGYTF,TGTGCCAGCAGTTACCCGGGACAGCGCTATGGCTACACCTTC
many,TRBV5-1,TRBJ2-2,TRBD1,CASSLRPGQGAGELFF,TGCGCCAGCAGCTTAAGACCGGGACAGGGAGCCGGGGAGCTGTTTTTT
many,TRBV9,TRBJ2-4,TRBD2,CASSATSGGAKNIQYF,TGTGCCAGCAGCGCCACTAGCGGGGGGGCCAAAAACATTCAGTACTTC
many,TRBV29-1,TRBJ1-2,.,CSGRQDDGYTF,TGCAGCGGTAGACAGGACGATGGCTACACCTTC
many,TRBV7-9,TRBJ1-3,.,CASSLGYSDTIYF,TGTGCCAGCAGCTTGGGGTACTCAGACACCATATATTTT
many,TRBV4-1,TRBJ2-1,.,CASTFQVGMTTYNEQFF,TGCGCCAGCACTTTCCAGGTCGGTATGACGACGTACAATGAGCAGTTCTTC